This T cell receptor beta chain comes out of a study of T cells in Graves' hyperthyroidism and ophthalmopathy. Stable Graves' hyperthyroidism meant no ophthalmopathy progression within 18 months. Lactation, pregnancy, other autoimmune disease or uncontrolled infection excluded patients. Diagnosing involved the use of clinical symptoms, serum thyroxine and TRAb, thyroid ultrasound and orbital computed tomography. The germline V gene encodes CDR1 SGHTA and CDR2 FQGNSA. Trimming cost V 4 bases and J 8 bases, with 5 bases left between them. This CDR3 is 11 amino acids long. RNA transcripts gave rise to amplified TCR beta CDR3 regions. HTBI primers drove first-round RT-PCR of the TCR CDR3. TCRdb fed the multiplex PCR reads into MiXCR, producing one record per CDR3 protein. The table lists more than 75,000 distinct CDR3 sequences, approximately 56% of them singletons. This clonotype was counted ten times or more.

The chain is built from TRBV7-2 and TRBJ1-4, with D unresolved. Material for sequencing was blood. This receptor was taken from a woman aged 40 to 50 with Graves' hyperthyroidism. The CDR3 DNA sequence: TGTGCCAGCAGCTCGACAGAAAAACTGTTTTTT. Residues: CASSSTEKLFF.